The 10 T cell receptor beta chains given below trace back to one sample, sequenced in a study of blood T cell repertoires in COVID-19. TCRdb's copy holds only in-frame clones and misses some; the assay was immunoSEQ multiplex PCR. The sample has about 390,000 clones; about 90% are singletons. The sequenced sample consisted of peripheral blood. The receptors derive from an older woman with COVID-19, enrolled during active disease.

The CDR3 nucleotides are TGTGCCAGTAGTTCACGGACTAGCGGGGGGTCCTACGAGCAGTACTTC. This sequence encodes CASSSRTSGGSYEQYF. V usage is TRBV19 and J usage is TRBJ2-7; 14 positions match TRBD2. The CDR3 totals 16 residues. Germline trimming cut 5 bases from V and 1 base from J; bases unmatched to any gene: 4. Per germline, CDR1 LNHDA and CDR2 SQIVND (reference sequence).

V is TRBV21-1 and J is TRBJ2-2; TRBD1, the table's D call, lacks a check against the DNA. TRBV21-1 is a documented pseudogene. The CDR3 runs to 20 residues. The CDR3 loop reads CASSKAEDRGHKGHTGELFF. The DNA for the CDR3 is TGTGCCAGCAGCAAGGCGGAGGACAGGGGGCATAAGGGTCACACCGGGGAGCTGTTTTTT.

This chain connects TRBV11-1 to TRBJ1-2; D not certain. Trimming took off 5 bases at V and 7 bases at J, with 20 bases between the two ends. Germline V CDR1 and CDR2: SGHAT, FQDESV (reference sequence). This CDR3 region has 15 residues. Here the CDR3 DNA reads TGTGCCAGCAGCCGAAATGACAAGCCTGCGGGTGGCTACACCTTC. Its translation: CASSRNDKPAGGYTF.

This sequence joins TRBV6-5 and TRBJ1-2, with TRBD1 identical over 7 bases. From germline, CDR1 is MNHEY and CDR2 SVGAGI. CDR3 length: 13 amino acids. V was pared by 8 bases and J by 2 bases, with 5 bases of the junction left unmatched. CDR3 sequence reads: CASSETGNYGYTF. The CDR3 region has the DNA TGTGCCAGCTCGGAGACAGGGAACTATGGCTACACCTTC.

The chain carries TRBV19 and TRBJ1-2; 7 nucleotides align to TRBD1. The CDR3 loop spans 17 amino acids. Germline V gene lookup returns CDR1 LNHDA and CDR2 SQIVND (reference sequence). Losses at the gene ends were 6 bases for V and 0 bases for J; bases not matched to a gene: 13. The CDR3: CASRRGDSERTNYGYTF. The CDR3 DNA is TGTGCCAGTAGGAGAGGGGACAGCGAAAGAACTAACTATGGCTACACCTTC.

This rearrangement joins TRBV27 to TRBJ2-1; D perhaps matches TRBD1 (5 bases). The germline V gene has CDR1 MNHEY and CDR2 SMNVEV (reference sequence). The CDR3 is made up of 13 amino acids. Between the trimmed V and J ends, which lost 6 bases and 7 bases, there was a span of 13 bases. The CDR3 is CASRGQGGNEQFF. CDR3 nucleotide sequence: TGTGCCAGCAGGGGTCAGGGTGGAAATGAGCAGTTCTTC.

This sequence joins TRBV10-3 and TRBJ1-1; no firm D call. Germline CDR1 and CDR2: ENHRY and SYGVKD. CDR3 length equals 14 residues. The V and J ends lost 4 bases and 2 bases respectively, with 11 bases between them. CDR3 coding DNA: TGTGCCATCAGTGTGGGAGGGTTCAACACTGAAGCTTTCTTT. This gives the protein CAISVGGFNTEAFF.

The chain joins TRBV4-1 to TRBJ2-1, with D possibly TRBD1 on 6 matching bases. This CDR3 is built from 15 residues. Germline-derived CDR1 and CDR2 are MGHRA and YSYEKL. V gave up 0 bases and J gave up 2 bases, with 8 bases separating them. The CDR3 region has the DNA TGCGCCAGCAGCCAAGACAGGGGCGCCTACAATGAGCAGTTCTTC. Translated: CASSQDRGAYNEQFF.

This clone was found once. The CDR3 DNA is TGTGCCAGCAGTTACTTCTCACAAATGAACACTGAAGCTTTCTTT. This encodes CASSYFSQMNTEAFF. This chain links TRBV6-5 with TRBJ1-1; D uncertain. The CDR3 loop spans 15 amino acids. Germline loops: CDR1 MNHEY, CDR2 SVGAGI. Trimming removed 1 base from V and 0 bases from J, with 9 bases in between.

This chain links TRBV6-5 with TRBJ1-5, with D possibly matching TRBD1 (5 bases). Germline V lookup: CDR1 MNHEY, CDR2 SVGAGI. V lost 4 bases and J 0 bases, leaving 10 bases between the germline ends. The CDR3 consists of 15 residues. Here the CDR3 DNA reads TGTGCCAGCAGTTTAACAGGAAATAGCAATCAGCCCCAGCATTTT. Amino acid sequence: CASSLTGNSNQPQHF.